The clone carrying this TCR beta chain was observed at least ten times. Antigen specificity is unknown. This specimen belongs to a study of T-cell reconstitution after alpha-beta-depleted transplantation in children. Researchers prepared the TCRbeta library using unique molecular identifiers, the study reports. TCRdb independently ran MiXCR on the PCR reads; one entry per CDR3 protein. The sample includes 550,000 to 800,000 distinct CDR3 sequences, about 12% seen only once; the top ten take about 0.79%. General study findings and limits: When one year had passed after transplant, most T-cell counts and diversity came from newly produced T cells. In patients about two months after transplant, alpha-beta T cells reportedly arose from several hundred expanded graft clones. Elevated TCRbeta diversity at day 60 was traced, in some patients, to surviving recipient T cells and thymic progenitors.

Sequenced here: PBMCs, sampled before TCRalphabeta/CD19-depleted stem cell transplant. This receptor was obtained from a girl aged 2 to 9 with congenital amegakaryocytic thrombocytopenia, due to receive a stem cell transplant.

The CDR3 sequence is CASSLGATGTEAFF. CDR3 coding DNA: TGTGCCAGCAGTTTAGGGGCGACAGGCACTGAAGCTTTCTTT. The chain has TRBV12-3 or TRBV12-4 and TRBJ1-1, with D possibly matching TRBD1 (6 bases). CDR3 length equals 14 residues. V was trimmed by 1 base and J by 4 bases, leaving 10 bases between them.